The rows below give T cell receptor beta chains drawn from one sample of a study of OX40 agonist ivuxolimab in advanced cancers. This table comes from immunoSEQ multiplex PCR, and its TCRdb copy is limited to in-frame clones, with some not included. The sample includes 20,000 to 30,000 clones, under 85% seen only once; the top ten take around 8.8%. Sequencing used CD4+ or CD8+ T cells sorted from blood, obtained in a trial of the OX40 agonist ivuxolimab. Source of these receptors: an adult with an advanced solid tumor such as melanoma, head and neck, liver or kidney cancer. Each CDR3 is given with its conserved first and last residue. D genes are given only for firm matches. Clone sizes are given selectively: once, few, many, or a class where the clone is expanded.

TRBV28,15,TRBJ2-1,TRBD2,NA,CASSSPGREGDEQFF,TGTGCCAGCAGTTCCCCGGGGAGGGAAGGGGATGAGCAGTTCTTC
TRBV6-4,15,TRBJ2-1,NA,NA,CASSDGKSSYNEQFF,TGTGCCAGCAGTGACGGAAAAAGCTCCTACAATGAGCAGTTCTTC
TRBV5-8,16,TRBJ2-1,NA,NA,CASSLLWLGSLDEQFF,TGTGCCAGCAGCTTACTATGGTTAGGGTCCTTGGATGAGCAGTTCTTC
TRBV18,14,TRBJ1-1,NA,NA,CASSPTGFNTEAFF,TGTGCCAGCTCACCGACCGGTTTTAACACTGAAGCTTTCTTT
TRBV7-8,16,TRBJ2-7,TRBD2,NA,CASSGRTSGRSYEQYF,TGTGCCAGCAGCGGACGGACTAGCGGGAGGTCCTACGAGCAGTACTTC
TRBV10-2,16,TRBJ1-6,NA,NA,CASSEAGLSYNSPLHF,TGCGCCAGCAGTGAGGCGGGTTTGTCCTATAATTCACCCCTCCACTTT
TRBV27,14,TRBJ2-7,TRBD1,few,CASSFQGAQYEQYF,TGTGCCAGTTCATTTCAGGGGGCGCAATACGAGCAGTACTTC
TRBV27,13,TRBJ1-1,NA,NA,CASSSRGVTEAFF,TGTGCCAGCAGTTCTAGAGGGGTCACTGAAGCTTTCTTT
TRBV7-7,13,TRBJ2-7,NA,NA,CASSLYSGYEQYF,TGTGCTAGCAGCTTATATAGCGGATACGAGCAGTACTTC
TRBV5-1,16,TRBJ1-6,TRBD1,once,CASSSTSGTGNSPLHF,TGCGCCAGCAGCTCAACTTCCGGGACAGGTAACTCACCCCTCCACTTT
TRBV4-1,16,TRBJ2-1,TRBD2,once,CASSHRLAGVNNEQFF,TGCGCCAGCAGCCACAGACTAGCGGGGGTTAATAATGAGCAGTTCTTC
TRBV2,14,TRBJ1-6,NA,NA,CASSEVPLTVFSHF,TGTGCCAGCAGTGAGGTTCCCTTGACCGTATTCAGCCACTTT
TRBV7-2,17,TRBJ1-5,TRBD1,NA,CASSSALQGGRNQPQHF,TGTGCCAGCAGCTCAGCCCTACAGGGGGGCCGTAATCAGCCCCAGCATTTT
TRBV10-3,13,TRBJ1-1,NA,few,CAIWGTGNTEAFF,TGTGCCATCTGGGGAACAGGGAACACTGAAGCTTTCTTT
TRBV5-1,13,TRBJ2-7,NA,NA,CASSLAGYYEQYF,TGCGCCAGCAGCTTAGCGGGCTACTACGAGCAGTACTTC
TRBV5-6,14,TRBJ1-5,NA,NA,CASSLDGSNQPQHF,TGTGCCAGCAGCTTGGATGGCAGCAATCAGCCCCAGCATTTT
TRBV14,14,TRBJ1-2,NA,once,CASSQGSRAYGYTF,TGTGCCAGCAGCCAAGGAAGCAGGGCTTACGGCTACACCTTC
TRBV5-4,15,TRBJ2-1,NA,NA,CASSFAGRFYNEQFF,TGTGCCAGCAGCTTCGCAGGGCGATTCTACAATGAGCAGTTCTTC
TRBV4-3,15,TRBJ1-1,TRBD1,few,CASSQEGTGYTEAFF,TGCGCCAGCAGCCAAGAGGGGACAGGGTACACTGAAGCTTTCTTT
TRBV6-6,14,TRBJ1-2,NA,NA,CASSPRTGIGGYTF,TGTGCCAGCAGTCCTCGGACCGGAATCGGTGGCTACACCTTC
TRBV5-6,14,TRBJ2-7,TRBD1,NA,CASSLDEGAVEQYF,TGTGCCAGCAGCTTGGACGAGGGGGCCGTCGAGCAGTACTTC
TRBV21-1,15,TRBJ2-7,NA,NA,CASSLGQGQAYEQYF,TGTGCCAGCAGCTTAGGACAGGGGCAAGCCTACGAGCAGTACTTC
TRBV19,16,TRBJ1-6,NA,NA,CASSIDGQSYNSPLHF,TGTGCCAGTAGTATAGACGGTCAGAGTTATAATTCACCCCTCCACTTT
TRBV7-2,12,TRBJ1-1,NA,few,CASSRGGTEAFF,TGTGCCAGCAGCAGAGGGGGGACTGAAGCTTTCTTT
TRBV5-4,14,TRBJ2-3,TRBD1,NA,CASSLRQGVDTQYF,TGTGCCAGCAGCCTGAGACAGGGGGTAGATACGCAGTATTTT
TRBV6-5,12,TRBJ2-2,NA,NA,CASSYPRGELFF,TGTGCCAGCAGTTACCCCCGCGGGGAGCTGTTTTTT
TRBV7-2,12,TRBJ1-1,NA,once,CASSLVATEAFF,TGTGCCAGCAGCTTAGTTGCGACAGAAGCTTTCTTT
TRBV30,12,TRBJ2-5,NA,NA,CAWSAPPETQYF,TGTGCCTGGAGTGCCCCCCCCGAGACCCAGTACTTC
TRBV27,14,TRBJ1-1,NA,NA,CASSLAPGPGEAFF,TGTGCCAGCAGTTTGGCCCCCGGACCCGGTGAAGCTTTCTTT
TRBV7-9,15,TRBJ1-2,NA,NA,CASSPPQGSNYGYTF,TGTGCCAGCAGCCCCCCCCAGGGATCTAACTATGGCTACACCTTC
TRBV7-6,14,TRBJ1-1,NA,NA,CASSLNRQNTEAFF,TGTGCCAGCAGCTTAAACAGGCAGAACACTGAAGCTTTCTTT
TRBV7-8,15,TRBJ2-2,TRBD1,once,CASSSTGGSTGELFF,TGTGCCAGCAGCTCGACAGGGGGGAGCACCGGGGAGCTGTTTTTT
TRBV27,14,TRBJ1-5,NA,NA,CASSLRGRDQPQHF,TGTGCCAGCAGTTTACGGGGGCGGGATCAGCCCCAGCATTTT
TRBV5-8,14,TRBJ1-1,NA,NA,CASRPVSSNTEAFF,TGTGCCAGCAGGCCGGTCTCATCGAACACTGAAGCTTTCTTT
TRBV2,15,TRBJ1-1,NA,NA,CASSFYGPASTEAFF,TGTGCCAGCAGTTTTTACGGCCCCGCCAGCACTGAAGCTTTCTTT
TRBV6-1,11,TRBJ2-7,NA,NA,CASSRSYEQYF,TGTGCCAGCAGCAGATCCTACGAGCAGTACTTC
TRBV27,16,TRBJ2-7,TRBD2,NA,CASSPSGGAIPYEQYF,TGTGCCAGCAGTCCTAGCGGGGGGGCCATTCCCTACGAGCAGTACTTC
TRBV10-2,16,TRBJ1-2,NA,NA,CASSESITRPNYGYTF,TGCGCCAGCAGTGAGTCGATCACTCGTCCTAACTATGGCTACACCTTC
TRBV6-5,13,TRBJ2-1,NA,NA,CASSFVNEAEQFF,TGTGCCAGCAGTTTTGTCAATGAGGCTGAGCAGTTCTTC
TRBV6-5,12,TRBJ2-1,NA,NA,CASSYKGKEQFF,TGTGCCAGCAGTTACAAGGGGAAGGAGCAGTTCTTC
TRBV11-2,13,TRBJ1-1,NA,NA,CASSFESRTEAFF,TGTGCCAGCAGCTTCGAGTCAAGGACTGAAGCTTTCTTT
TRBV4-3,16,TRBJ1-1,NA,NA,CASSPEGEGTNTEAFF,TGCGCCAGCAGCCCCGAAGGAGAGGGAACGAACACTGAAGCTTTCTTT
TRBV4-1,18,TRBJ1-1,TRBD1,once,CASSPRPRDSKGNTEAFF,TGCGCCAGCAGCCCCCGGCCCCGGGACAGCAAGGGGAACACTGAAGCTTTCTTT
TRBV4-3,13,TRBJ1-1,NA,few,CASSQSGDTEAFF,TGCGCCAGCAGCCAATCAGGGGACACTGAAGCTTTCTTT
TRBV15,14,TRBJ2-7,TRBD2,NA,CATTSTSELNEQYF,TGTGCCACCACCTCGACTAGCGAGTTAAACGAGCAGTACTTC
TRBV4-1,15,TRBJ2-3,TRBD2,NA,CASSWRRGSTDTQYF,TGCGCCAGCAGTTGGCGGCGGGGGAGCACAGATACGCAGTATTTT
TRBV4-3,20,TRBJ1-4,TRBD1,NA,CASSHTMPGTEIATNEKLFF,TGCGCCAGCAGCCACACCATGCCCGGGACAGAGATAGCAACTAATGAAAAACTGTTTTTT
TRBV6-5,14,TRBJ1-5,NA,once,CASRGTSGNQPQHF,TGTGCCAGCAGAGGGACATCAGGCAATCAGCCCCAGCATTTT
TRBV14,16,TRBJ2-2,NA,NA,CASSQEEPYYTGELFF,TGTGCCAGCAGCCAAGAGGAGCCCTACTACACCGGGGAGCTGTTTTTT
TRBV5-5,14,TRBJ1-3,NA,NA,CASSRDNSGNTIYF,TGTGCCAGCAGCCGGGACAACTCTGGAAACACCATATATTTT
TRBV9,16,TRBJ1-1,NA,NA,CASSVGYGVKTWEAFF,TGTGCCAGCAGCGTAGGATACGGGGTCAAGACTTGGGAAGCTTTCTTT
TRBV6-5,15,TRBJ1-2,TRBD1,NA,CASSYSKTGDYGYTF,TGTGCCAGCAGTTACTCGAAGACAGGGGACTATGGCTACACCTTC
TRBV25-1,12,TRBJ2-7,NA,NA,CASSGPWGEQYF,TGTGCCAGCAGCGGGCCGTGGGGCGAGCAGTACTTC